This T cell receptor (beta chain) was sequenced in a study of cytomegalovirus exposure and HLA in healthy donors. A remark on this clone: Its antigen is unidentified.

Study results and limitations: Some V segments (TRBV6-2 and TRBV6-3 among them) were excluded as indistinguishable.

The PCR contained 60 Vbeta and 13 Jbeta primers. Some clones are missing from TCRdb's copy, which holds only in-frame ones; the method was immunoSEQ multiplex PCR. This sample has fewer than 150,000 clones, with 78% found just once. The CDR3 runs 17 residues. V shed 2 bases and J 5 bases; nucleotides not matched to a gene: 12. Germline CDR1 and CDR2: ENHRY and SYGVKD. The sequencing input was PBMCs. This chain uses TRBV10-3 with TRBJ2-3; TRBD1 aligns across 8 bases. This receptor was taken from a male donor in good health and CMV-seronegative. CDR3 sequence (DNA): TGTGCCATCAGTGAGGTAGGGCGCGGGACAGGAAGAGATACGCAGTATTTT. Protein sequence: CAISEVGRGTGRDTQYF.